Given below is one TCR beta chain in context. What it recognizes is unknown. Treatment defined: approximately 9-day PBMC culture with coronavirus spike peptide pools or control peptides (ViraFEST assay). IL-2 at about 10 IU/ml and peptide pools at approximately 10 ug/ml were added to PBMCs cultured at about 2.2 million per well. The ends were cut back, 2 bases at V and 0 bases at J, with 5 bases in the middle. This CDR3 is built from 14 residues. The germline gives CDR1 SGHVS, CDR2 FQNEAQ. CD4+ T cells that had been cultured provided DNA sequenced with the Oncomine TCR Beta short-read assay. TCRdb called the PCR reads again in MiXCR, with one record for every CDR3 protein. Among about 13,000 distinct CDR3 sequences, roughly half were seen once, and the ten largest hold approximately 16%. The data derive from a study of vaccination and CD4 T cells after COVID-19. Study overall: Two of the convalescents were Hispanic, and convalescents were six males and four females. Overlapping spike peptides served as the stimulus for the cells. These peptides came from SARS-CoV-2 and from the common cold coronaviruses HCoV-NL63, HCoV-OC43 and HCoV-229E.

This sequence was found in a human donor who had recovered from COVID-19. V and J are TRBV7-8 and TRBJ1-5; D remains unclear. Sequencing used CD4+ T cells from blood, cultured in vitro. The CDR3 region is CASSLRNSNQPQHF. The DNA of the CDR3 is TGTGCCAGCAGCTTACGGAATAGCAATCAGCCCCAGCATTTT.